This TCR beta chain stems from a study of blood T cell repertoires in COVID-19. Looking at the study overall: Donors in the United States, Italy and Spain gave samples during acute or convalescent COVID-19.

The CDR3 has 15 amino acids. Unmatched junction bases numbered 5, after V lost 0 bases and J lost 8 bases. CDR1 and CDR2 from the germline V gene are MDHEN and SYDVKM. In the authors' methods: Amplified reference gene primers provided the basis for estimating nucleated cell counts. Measured with immunoSEQ multiplex PCR; TCRdb has only the in-frame clones, and not every one. V and J calls and clone size come straight from that table; D and trimming were deduced from the DNA. The sample contains 150,000 to 200,000 clones, roughly four fifths of which appear only once. The chain joins TRBV28 to TRBJ1-4, with 8 bases aligning to TRBD1. The source of this sequence is a man between 60 and 70 years old with active or convalescent COVID-19. Sequences were obtained from peripheral blood. The CDR3 DNA sequence: TGTGCCAGCAGTTTATGGGACAGGGTTCAGGAAAAACTGTTTTTT. It yields the protein CASSLWDRVQEKLFF.